This T cell receptor (beta chain) was identified during a study of blood T cell repertoires in COVID-19. The method was immunoSEQ multiplex PCR; TCRdb's version includes in-frame clones alone and lacks a portion of them. The sample has some 250,000 clones, roughly 80% seen once. Germline assignment: CDR1 SGHRS and CDR2 YFSETQ. Trimming cost V 4 bases and J 1 base; bases outside gene matches: 6. This CDR3 is 15 amino acids long. This receptor was obtained from a woman at least 80 years old with acute or convalescent COVID-19. The rearrangement joins TRBV5-1 to TRBJ2-3; 7 bases align to TRBD1. Sample: peripheral blood. CDR3 protein: CASSVTGVGTDTQYF. The DNA of the CDR3 is TGCGCCAGCAGCGTTACAGGGGTGGGCACAGATACGCAGTATTTT.